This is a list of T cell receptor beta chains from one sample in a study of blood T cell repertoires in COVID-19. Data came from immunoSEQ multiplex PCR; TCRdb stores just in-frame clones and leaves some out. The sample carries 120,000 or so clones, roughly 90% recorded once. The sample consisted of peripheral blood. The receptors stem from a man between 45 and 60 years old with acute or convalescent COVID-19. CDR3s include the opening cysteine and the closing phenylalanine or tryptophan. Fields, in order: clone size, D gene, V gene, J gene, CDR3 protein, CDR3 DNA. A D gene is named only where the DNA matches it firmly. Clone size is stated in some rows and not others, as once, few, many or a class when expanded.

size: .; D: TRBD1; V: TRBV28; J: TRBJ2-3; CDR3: CASSYTGQDDFTDTQYF; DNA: TGTGCCAGCAGTTATACGGGACAGGATGATTTCACAGATACGCAGTATTTT
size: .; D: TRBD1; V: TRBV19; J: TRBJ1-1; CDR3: CASSPGQALRGVDTEAFF; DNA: TGTGCCAGTAGCCCGGGACAGGCCCTACGGGGGGTTGACACTGAAGCTTTCTTT
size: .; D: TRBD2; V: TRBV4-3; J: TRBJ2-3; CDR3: CASSQDNLAGGSTFDTQYF; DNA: TGCGCCAGCAGCCAAGACAACCTAGCGGGAGGGTCCACCTTTGATACGCAGTATTTT
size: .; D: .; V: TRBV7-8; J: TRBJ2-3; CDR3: CASSLAYRRVAGTDTQYF; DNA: TGTGCCAGCAGCTTAGCCTACCGGAGGGTAGCGGGCACAGATACGCAGTATTTT
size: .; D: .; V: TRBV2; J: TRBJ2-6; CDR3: CASSGQGRGFSGANVLTF; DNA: TGTGCCAGCAGTGGGCAAGGTAGGGGATTCTCTGGGGCCAACGTCCTGACTTTC
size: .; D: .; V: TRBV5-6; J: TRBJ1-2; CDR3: CASSPSGYGYTF; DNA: TGTGCCAGCAGCCCTTCCGGCTATGGCTACACCTTC
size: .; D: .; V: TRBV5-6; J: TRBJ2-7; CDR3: CASSPGPSYEQYF; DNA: TGTGCCAGCAGCCCAGGGCCTTCCTACGAGCAGTACTTC
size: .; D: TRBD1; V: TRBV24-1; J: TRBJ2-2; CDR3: CATSDFPGTANTGELFF; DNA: TGTGCCACCAGTGATTTTCCCGGGACAGCGAACACCGGGGAGCTGTTTTTT
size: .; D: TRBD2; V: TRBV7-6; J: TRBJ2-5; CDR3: CASSLAGGSAGQETQYF; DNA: TGTGCCAGCAGCTTAGCGGGGGGGTCCGCTGGGCAAGAGACCCAGTACTTC
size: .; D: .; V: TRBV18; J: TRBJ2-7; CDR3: CASSPLLSGIGEQYF; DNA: TGTGCCAGCTCACCACTATTATCGGGAATAGGTGAGCAGTACTTC
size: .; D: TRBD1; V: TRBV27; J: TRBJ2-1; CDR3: CASSLVIPGQQSYNEQFF; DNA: TGTGCCAGCAGTTTAGTGATCCCGGGACAGCAATCCTACAATGAGCAGTTCTTC
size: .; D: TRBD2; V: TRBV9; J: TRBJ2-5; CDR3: CASGQRVGGQETQYF; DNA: TGTGCCAGCGGCCAAAGGGTGGGAGGGCAAGAGACCCAGTACTTC
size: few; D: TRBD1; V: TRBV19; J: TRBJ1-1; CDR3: CASSANRGTEAFF; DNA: TGTGCCAGTAGTGCAAACAGGGGAACTGAAGCTTTCTTT
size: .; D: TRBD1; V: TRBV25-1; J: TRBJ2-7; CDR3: CASSEYFPGTDYEQYF; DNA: TGTGCCAGCAGTGAATACTTCCCGGGGACAGACTACGAGCAGTACTTC
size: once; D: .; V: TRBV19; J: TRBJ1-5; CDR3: CASRLRGINQPQHF; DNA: TGTGCCAGTAGACTACGCGGGATAAATCAGCCCCAGCATTTT
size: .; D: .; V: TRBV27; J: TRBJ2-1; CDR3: CASSLGAASRQFF; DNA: TGTGCCAGCAGTTTAGGTGCGGCTAGCCGCCAGTTCTTC
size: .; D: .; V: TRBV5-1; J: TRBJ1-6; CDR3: CASSTGVTRGNSPLHF; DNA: TGCGCCAGCAGCACCGGGGTGACCAGGGGTAATTCACCCCTCCACTTT
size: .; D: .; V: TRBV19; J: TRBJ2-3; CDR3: CASSYRAGKDTQYF; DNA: TGTGCCAGTAGTTATCGGGCAGGGAAAGATACGCAGTATTTT
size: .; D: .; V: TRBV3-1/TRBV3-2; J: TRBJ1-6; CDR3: CASSLTGVGSPLHF; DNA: TGTGCCAGCAGTCTGACCGGGGTAGGTTCACCCCTCCACTTT
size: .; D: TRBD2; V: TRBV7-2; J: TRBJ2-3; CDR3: CASSLGLAGGPGDTQYF; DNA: TGTGCCAGCAGCTTGGGGCTAGCGGGAGGGCCAGGGGATACGCAGTATTTT
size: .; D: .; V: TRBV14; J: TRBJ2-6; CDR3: CASSPWGAGANVLTF; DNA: TGTGCCAGCAGCCCTTGGGGGGCTGGGGCCAACGTCCTGACTTTC
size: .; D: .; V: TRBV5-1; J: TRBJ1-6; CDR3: CASSLVPGGNSPLHF; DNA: TGCGCCAGCAGCTTGGTGCCAGGCGGGAATTCACCCCTCCACTTT
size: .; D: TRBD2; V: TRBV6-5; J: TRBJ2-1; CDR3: CASSYSVSSGNEQFF; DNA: TGTGCCAGCAGTTACTCGGTCTCTAGCGGTAATGAGCAGTTCTTC
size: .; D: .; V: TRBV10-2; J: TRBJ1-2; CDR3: CASSAMPGERNARGYTF; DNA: TGCGCCAGCAGTGCAATGCCCGGCGAGCGTAATGCCCGGGGCTACACCTTC
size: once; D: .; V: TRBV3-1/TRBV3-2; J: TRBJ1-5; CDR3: CASSQGKVEQPQHF; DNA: TGTGCCAGCAGCCAAGGAAAGGTGGAGCAGCCCCAGCATTTT
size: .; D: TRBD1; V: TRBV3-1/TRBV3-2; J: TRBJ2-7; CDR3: CASSPGTGGLEQYF; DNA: TGTGCCAGCAGTCCCGGGACAGGGGGCCTCGAGCAGTACTTC
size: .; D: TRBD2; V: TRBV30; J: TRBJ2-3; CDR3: CAWRRLAGKTDTQYF; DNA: TGTGCCTGGAGACGACTAGCGGGCAAAACAGATACGCAGTATTTT
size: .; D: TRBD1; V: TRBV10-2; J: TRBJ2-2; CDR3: CASSPGTGRTGELFF; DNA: TGCGCCAGCAGTCCCGGGACAGGGAGGACCGGGGAGCTGTTTTTT
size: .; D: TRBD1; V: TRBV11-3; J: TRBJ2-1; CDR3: CASRHNRGQGNYNEQFF; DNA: TGTGCCAGCAGGCATAACAGAGGACAGGGCAACTACAATGAGCAGTTCTTC
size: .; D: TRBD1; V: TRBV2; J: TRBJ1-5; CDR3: CASSERDSFNQPQHF; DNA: TGTGCCAGCAGTGAAAGGGACAGTTTCAATCAGCCCCAGCATTTT
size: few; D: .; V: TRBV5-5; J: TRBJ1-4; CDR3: CASGNEKLFF; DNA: TGTGCCAGCGGCAATGAAAAACTGTTTTTT
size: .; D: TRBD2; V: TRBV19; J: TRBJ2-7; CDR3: CASSVVAGESYEQYF; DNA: TGTGCCAGTAGTGTGGTAGCGGGAGAGTCCTACGAGCAGTACTTC
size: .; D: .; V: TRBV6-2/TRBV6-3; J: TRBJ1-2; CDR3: CASSYSMSGVLTYGYTF; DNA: TGTGCCAGCAGTTACTCGATGTCAGGGGTCCTTACCTATGGCTACACCTTC
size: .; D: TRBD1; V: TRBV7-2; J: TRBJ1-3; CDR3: CASKGAGNTIYF; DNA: TGTGCCAGCAAGGGGGCGGGAAACACCATATATTTT
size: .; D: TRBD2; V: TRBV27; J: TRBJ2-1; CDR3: CASSFREVSNEQFF; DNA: TGTGCCAGCAGTTTTCGGGAGGTTAGCAATGAGCAGTTCTTC
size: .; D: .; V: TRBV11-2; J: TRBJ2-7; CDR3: CASSLGTSKEQYF; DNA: TGTGCCAGCAGCTTAGGAACTAGCAAAGAGCAGTACTTC
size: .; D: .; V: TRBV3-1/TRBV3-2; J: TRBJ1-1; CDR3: CASSRGTRPGRGMNTEAFF; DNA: TGTGCCAGCAGCCGCGGGACACGGCCTGGGCGGGGGATGAACACTGAAGCTTTCTTT
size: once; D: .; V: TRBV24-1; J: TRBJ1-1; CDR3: CATSDLIRERGVLEAFF; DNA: TGTGCCACCAGTGATTTGATCAGGGAGCGGGGAGTACTTGAAGCTTTCTTT
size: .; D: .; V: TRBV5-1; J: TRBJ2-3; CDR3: CASSAQGRTDTQYF; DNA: TGCGCCAGCAGCGCGCAGGGGCGCACAGATACGCAGTATTTT
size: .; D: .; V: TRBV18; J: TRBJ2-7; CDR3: CASSRVPGVSEQYF; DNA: TGTGCCAGCTCACGAGTTCCGGGGGTTAGCGAGCAGTACTTC
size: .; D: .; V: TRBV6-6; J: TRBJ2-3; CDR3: CASSLGGSAPDTQYF; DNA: TGTGCCAGCAGTTTAGGTGGGAGCGCCCCAGATACGCAGTATTTT